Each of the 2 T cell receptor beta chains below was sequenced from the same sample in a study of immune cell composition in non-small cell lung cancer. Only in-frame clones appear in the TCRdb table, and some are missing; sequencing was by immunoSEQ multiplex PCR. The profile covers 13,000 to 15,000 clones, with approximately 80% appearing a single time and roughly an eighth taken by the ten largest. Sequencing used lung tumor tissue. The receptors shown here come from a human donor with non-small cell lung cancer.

CDR3 region: CASSRGQGRETQYF. The DNA for the CDR3 is TGTGCCAGCAGCCGCGGACAGGGTCGTGAGACCCAGTACTTC. The rearrangement links TRBV6-5 to TRBJ2-5, with 8 bases fitting TRBD1. Germline V CDR1 and CDR2: MNHEY, SVGAGI. V lost 6 bases and J lost 5; bases outside the gene matches: 8. This CDR3 is 14 amino acids long.

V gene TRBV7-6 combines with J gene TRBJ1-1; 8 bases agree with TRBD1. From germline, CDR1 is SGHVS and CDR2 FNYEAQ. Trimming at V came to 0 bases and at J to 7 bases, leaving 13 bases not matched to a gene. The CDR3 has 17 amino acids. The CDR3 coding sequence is TGTGCCAGCAGCTTAGCCCCCAGGGGGCGAAAATATAGTGAAGCTTTCTTT. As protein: CASSLAPRGRKYSEAFF.